This TCR beta chain comes out of a study of cytomegalovirus exposure and HLA in healthy donors. Study-wide results and caveats: Cytomegalovirus status was reportedly diagnosed by the classifier with high sensitivity and specificity. Researchers counted around 180 TCR beta chains as cytomegalovirus-associated. Most TCR sequences were seen very rarely across donors, but some public TCRs occurred in many.

The V end lost 4 bases, the J end lost 4 bases, and 14 bases lay between the germline ends. Germline CDR1 reads LNHDA; CDR2 reads SQIVND (reference sequence). The length of the CDR3 is 15 residues. The repertoire was sequenced with immunoSEQ multiplex PCR; TCRdb's copy has only in-frame clones and lacks some. The sample has approximately 140,000 clones, 70% to 90% seen once. This clone was detected only once. Its matching antigen is unknown. The chain joins TRBV19 to TRBJ1-5; a possible D gene is TRBD1 (6 bases). This TCR was recovered from a woman younger than 45 in good health and CMV-seronegative. Sequenced sample: PBMCs. CDR3 region: CASSRDGRGNQPQHF. Written as DNA, the CDR3 is TGTGCCAGTAGTAGGGATGGTAGGGGGAATCAGCCCCAGCATTTT.